This TCR beta chain was identified during a study of shared clonotypes between healthy human individuals. For this clone: Its specificity is not known.

Germline CDR1 and CDR2: MGHRA and YSYEKL. V shed 4 bases and J 15 bases; nucleotides not matched to a gene: 12. The CDR3 consists of 14 residues. Sequenced by immunoSEQ multiplex PCR; TCRdb stores in-frame clones only, minus some. The data show roughly 2.2 million clones, with roughly 90% seen just once and approximately 0.39% held by the top ten. The study's findings and limits: Naive subsets generally exceeded memory subsets in estimated richness. A handful of donors had roughly 5.2% of their naive CD4 clonotypes in common.

Donors were healthy HIV-negative adults without recent acute infections or vaccinations. CD4+ cells were split into CD45RA+ naive and CD45RA-negative memory subsets. The TCR was taken from a man in his late teens or twenties in good health. Some clones in this sample may be carry-over from other donors' samples. The genes are TRBV4-1 and TRBJ2-1; 10 nucleotides agree with TRBD2. The sample taken for sequencing was naive CD4+ T cells from PBMCs. Subset noted: CD45RA+ positively selected. In DNA, the CDR3 is TGCGCCAGCAGCCTTCAGCGGGAGGGGACGCGTAGGTTCTTC. Its translation is CASSLQREGTRRFF.